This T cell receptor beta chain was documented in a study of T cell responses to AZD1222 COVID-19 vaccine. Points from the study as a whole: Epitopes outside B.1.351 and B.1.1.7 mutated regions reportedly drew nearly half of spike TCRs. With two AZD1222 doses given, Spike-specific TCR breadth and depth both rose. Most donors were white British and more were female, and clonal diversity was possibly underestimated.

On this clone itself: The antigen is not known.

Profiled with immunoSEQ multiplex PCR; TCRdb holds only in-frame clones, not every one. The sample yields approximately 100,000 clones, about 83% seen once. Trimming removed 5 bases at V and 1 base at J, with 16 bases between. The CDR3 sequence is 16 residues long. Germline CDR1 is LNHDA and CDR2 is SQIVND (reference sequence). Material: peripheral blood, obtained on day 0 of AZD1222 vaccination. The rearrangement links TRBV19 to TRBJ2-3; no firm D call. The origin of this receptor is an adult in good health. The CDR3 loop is CASSAGRASRTDTQYF. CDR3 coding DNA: TGTGCCAGTAGTGCCGGCCGGGCATCTCGCACAGATACGCAGTATTTT.